This entry concerns a single TCR beta chain. Its antigen remains unknown. The record originates from a study of tumor-infiltrating lymphocytes in localized non-small cell lung cancer. Study-wide context: From each patient, both tumor and uninvolved lung, non-adjacent to tumor, were sampled. Study results and limitations: Different pieces of the same tissue went to different assays, confounding technical variation with intratumor heterogeneity. Higher tumor T cell infiltration than in uninvolved lung was supported by TCRbeta sequencing. Recurrence-free survival showed no association with tumor T-cell fraction.

The junction had 8 bases not matched to a gene; V was cut back by 4 bases and J by 5 bases. The CDR3 loop spans 16 amino acids. Looked up from germline, CDR1 is SGHRS and CDR2 is YFSETQ. Sequencing was performed with immunoSEQ multiplex PCR; in TCRdb, only in-frame clones are kept and a portion is missing. The table has 9,500 or so clones, approximately 75% seen once. The chain recombines TRBV5-1 with TRBJ2-5; the match to TRBD2 covers 13 bases. Sequenced: lung tumor tissue. The receptor was isolated from a human donor with non-small cell lung cancer. The CDR3 loop reads CASSIGLAGVRETQYF. The CDR3 nucleotides are TGCGCCAGCAGCATCGGACTAGCGGGAGTGCGGGAGACCCAGTACTTC. The variable domain in full, completed from reference TRBV5-1 and TRBJ2-5, reads KAGVTQTPRYLIKTRGQQVTLSCSPISGHRSVSWYQQTPGQGLQFLFEYFSETQRNKGNFPGRFSGRQFSNSRSEMNVSTLELGDSALYLCASSIGLAGVRETQYFGPGTRLLVL.